This T cell receptor (beta chain) was identified during a study of CD8+ T cells in alopecia areata. The CDR3 is 14 amino acids. Trimming left V 4 bases short and J 8 bases short, with 15 bases between. Germline lookup yields CDR1 MRHNA and CDR2 SNTAGT. cDNA serving as the sequencing template came from extracted, reverse transcribed RNA. Libraries were prepared by immunoSEQ multiplex PCR; TCRdb keeps only in-frame clonotypes and omits some of them. The table shows roughly 150,000 clones, with 55% occurring only once. This clonotype was obtained from a human donor in good health. What was sequenced was CD4+ T cells sorted from blood. This chain joins TRBV6-4 and TRBJ1-5; D is undetermined. The CDR3 protein is CASSVTVQSEPQHF. The CDR3 nucleotides are TGTGCCAGCAGTGTTACAGTCCAATCTGAGCCCCAGCATTTT.